This T cell receptor (beta chain) was recorded in a study of T cell changes during pregnancy in multiple sclerosis (dated by TCRdb to between 2019 and 2020). Regarding the study in general: The study examined how the T cell repertoire changed over the course of pregnancy in women with multiple sclerosis.

The germline V gene (reference sequence) specifies LNHDA as CDR1 and SQIVND as CDR2. From the cysteine through the phenylalanine, the CDR3 covers 10 amino acids. Left in the record is the CDR3 DNA by itself, 30 bases read in frame from the first base. V loses 11 bases, J loses 7 bases, and the germline ends lie 8 bases apart. The library was made by the immunoSEQ multiplex PCR assay. TCRdb took this table from immuneACCESS and kept in-frame rearrangements with V and J called. Such tables lack part of the clones; where checked against another copy, unresolved V genes explain under half of the gap, and the rest is unexplained. The sample data list tens of thousands of clones, and over 80% of these were observed just once. Under 0.85% of the sample goes to the ten largest clones. This clone was detected only once. Its antigen remains unidentified. There are no base qualities to consult, and no much larger clone falls within one base.

The sequence was collected from a female donor with multiple sclerosis, enrolled in a pregnancy study. The chain links TRBV19 with TRBJ1-4; D gene: possibly TRBD1, on 5 matching bases. The sequenced sample was CD4+ T cells from peripheral blood mononuclear cells, obtained in the third trimester of pregnancy. The DNA reads as follows: TGTGCCGGAAGGGGTGAAAAACTGTTTTTT. Its coded protein is CAGRGEKLFF.